The 11 T cell receptor beta chains below all came from one sample that was sequenced in a study of T cell clonality in common variable immunodeficiency. The method was immunoSEQ multiplex PCR; TCRdb's version includes in-frame clones alone and lacks a portion of them. The data show around 42,000 clones, with none appearing a single time. Sequenced input: peripheral blood mononuclear cells. The receptors were sampled from a person between 18 and 75 years old in good health.

This clone was counted ten times or more. The read gets to within 3 residues of the CDR3 end, and the germline J gene fills in the rest. The chain carries TRBV11-2 and TRBJ2-2, with no clear D. The CDR3 contains 14 residues. Germline CDR1 reads SGHAT; CDR2 reads FQNNGV. V gave up 3 bases and J gave up 2 bases, with 7 bases separating them. The CDR3 loop reads CASSLGLNTGELFF. The CDR3 bases that were read are TGTGCCAGCAGCTTGGGCCTTAACACCGGGGAG.

This clone was detected many times. The read is 3 residues too short to cover the CDR3 end, so that end is filled in from the germline J gene. The chain combines TRBV7-2 with TRBJ1-2; 7 nucleotides agree with TRBD1. The ends lost 7 bases at V and 4 bases at J; junction bases unmatched: 9. Germline values: CDR1 SGHTA, CDR2 FQGNSA. The CDR3 sequence is 14 residues long. Here the CDR3 reads CASTRQGFGYGYTF. The DNA read from the CDR3 is TGTGCCAGCACGCGACAGGGATTCGGCTATGGC.

This clone was found many times. Read sequence stops 3 residues before the CDR3 end, and the germline J gene provides the missing end. This rearrangement joins TRBV5-1 to TRBJ2-2, with 7 bases fitting TRBD1. CDR1 and CDR2 (germline): SGHRS, YFSETQ. The CDR3 runs to 15 residues. V shed 6 bases and J 4 bases; nucleotides not matched to a gene: 9. The CDR3 is CASMLDRSGTGELFF. Incomplete CDR3 DNA: TGCGCCAGCATGTTGGACAGGTCGGGCACCGGGGAG.

This clone was detected many times. With the read ending 3 residues before the CDR3 end, the germline J gene is used to fill in that end. The chain employs TRBV20-1 and TRBJ1-6, with TRBD1 matching 7 bases. CDR3 size: 16 residues. The junction had 8 bases not matched to a gene; V was cut back by 1 base and J by 5 bases. Per the germline V gene, CDR1 is DFQATT and CDR2 is SNEGSKA (reference sequence). The CDR3 loop is CSARGEQGSDNSPLHF. CDR3 DNA, as far as it was read: TGCAGTGCTAGAGGAGAACAGGGGAGCGATAATTCACCC.

This clone was seen many times. Read coverage stops 3 residues before the CDR3 terminus; the germline J gene supplies the remainder. V usage is TRBV20-1 and J usage is TRBJ1-1; D remains ambiguous. This CDR3 has 13 amino acids. Trimming took 7 bases from V and 1 from J, leaving 13 bases between them. Germline CDR1 is DFQATT and CDR2 is SNEGSKA (reference sequence). Partial CDR3 DNA: TGCAGTGTTCCGTTACGGGGGAACACTGAA. It specifies CSVPLRGNTE. The whole CDR3 protein reads CSVPLRGNTEAFF.

Many counts were recorded for this clone. The read is 3 residues too short to cover the CDR3 end, so that end is filled in from the germline J gene. The chain uses TRBV7-6 and TRBJ2-7; a possible D gene is TRBD2 (6 bases). Germline lookup yields CDR1 SGHVS and CDR2 FNYEAQ. This CDR3 has 15 amino acids. Trimming removed 1 base at V and 3 bases at J, with 13 bases between. The sequenced CDR3 bases are TGTGCCAGCAGCTTAGGGGCGGGGAGCAACTACGAG. Its translation is CASSLGAGSNYE. From start to end, the CDR3 is CASSLGAGSNYEQYF.

Comments on this clone: Sequencing ends 3 residues short of the CDR3 end; the germline J gene provides the rest. The chain combines TRBV6-2 or TRBV6-3 with TRBJ1-3; TRBD1 might be the D (6 bases). The CDR3 is 15 residues long. Germline V gene lookup returns CDR1 MNHEY and CDR2 SVGEGT. CDR3 bases read: TGTGCCAGCAGTTCTAAACAGGGAGGTGGAAACGCA. Amino acid sequence: CASSSKQGGGNA. The complete CDR3 protein is CASSSKQGGGNAIYF.

This clone was detected many times. The read falls 3 residues short of the CDR3 end, and the missing part is taken from the germline J gene. V usage is TRBV5-1 and J usage is TRBJ1-1; 9 bases match TRBD1. From germline, CDR1 is SGHRS and CDR2 YFSETQ. Trimming removed 4 bases from V and 2 bases from J; junction bases left unmatched: 3. This CDR3 region has 14 residues. CDR3: CASSGTGFNTEAFF. CDR3 DNA, as far as it was read: TGCGCCAGCAGCGGGACAGGGTTTAACACTGAA.

The table lists this clone with many counts. The CDR3 is CSATKPGGEYEQYF. The part of the CDR3 DNA that was read is TGCAGTGCTACCAAACCGGGGGGGGAATACGAG. The rearrangement joins TRBV20-1 to TRBJ2-7, with TRBD2 matching over 8 bases. Read sequence stops 3 residues before the CDR3 end, and the germline J gene provides the missing end. CDR1 and CDR2 (germline): DFQATT, SNEGSKA (reference sequence). The CDR3 runs to 14 residues. The V and J ends lost 4 bases and 4 bases, in that order; junction bases with no gene match: 9.

This clone was counted many times. The sequence runs out 3 residues before the end of the CDR3; the remainder is reconstructed from the germline J gene. The chain carries TRBV30 and TRBJ1-5, with D maybe TRBD1 (6 bases). Trimming took off 2 bases at V and 4 bases at J, with 9 bases between the two ends. Germline CDR1 is GTSNPN and CDR2 is SVGIG (reference sequence). This CDR3 region has 13 residues. The DNA read from the CDR3 is TGTGCCTGGAGTAGACAGGCTAATCAGCCC. Translated, it gives CAWSRQANQP. The whole CDR3 protein is CAWSRQANQPQHF.

This clone was observed at least ten times. The read stops 3 residues short of the end of the CDR3; the missing end is completed from the germline J gene. The rearrangement links TRBV5-1 to TRBJ1-4; 7 bases agree with TRBD1. The CDR3 extends over 15 amino acids. Germline V CDR1 and CDR2: SGHRS, YFSETQ. Unmatched junction bases numbered 11, after V lost 4 bases and J lost 8 bases. Partial CDR3 DNA: TGCGCCAGCAGCCCAGCTAAGGGGGCGTGGGAAAAA. This codes for CASSPAKGAWEK. The full CDR3 is CASSPAKGAWEKLFF.